This passage covers 18 T cell receptor beta chains from one sample sequenced in a study of T cell repertoires in cytomegalovirus infection. No antigens are known for them. TCRdb ran MiXCR on the reads and lists one entry per CDR3 protein. The sample yields approximately 600,000 distinct CDR3 sequences, about 40% seen once. The sequencing used cultured PBMCs, collected from culture after CMV antigen stimulation. The receptors come from a human donor in good health (CMV status not recorded). Some clones in this sample may be carry-over from other donors' samples.

This clonotype was detected only a few times. This rearrangement joins TRBV5-6 to TRBJ1-2; D is unclear. Germline lookup yields CDR1 SGHDT and CDR2 YYEEEE. This CDR3 is 18 amino acids long. The V end lost 4 bases, the J end lost 2 bases, and 24 bases lay between the germline ends. CDR3 sequence reads: CASSPIAAVPSRNYGYTF. Here the CDR3 DNA reads TGTGCCAGCAGCCCTATTGCCGCGGTGCCGTCCCGGAACTATGGCTACACCTTC.

This clonotype has more than one count but fewer than ten. The V gene is TRBV2, the J gene TRBJ1-2; D remains ambiguous. V lost 3 bases to trimming and J lost 5 bases, with 10 bases between them. This CDR3 has 13 residues. Germline-derived CDR1 and CDR2 are SNHLY and FYNNEI. CDR3 protein: CASSEWVPYGYTF. CDR3 DNA sequence: TGTGCCAGCAGTGAGTGGGTACCTTATGGCTACACCTTC.

This chain joins TRBV5-6 and TRBJ1-5; 10 nucleotides agree with TRBD1. CDR1 and CDR2 from the germline V gene are SGHDT and YYEEEE. The CDR3 contains 15 residues. The J segment lost 4 bases and the V segment lost 6 bases, leaving 7 bases of the junction unmatched. The CDR3 protein is CASNRQGAWNQPQHF. The CDR3 nucleotides are TGTGCCAGCAACAGACAGGGGGCTTGGAATCAGCCCCAGCATTTT. Full variable domain (missing parts from reference TRBV5-6 and TRBJ1-5): DAGVTQSPTHLIKTRGQQVTLRCSPKSGHDTVSWYQQALGQGPQFIFQYYEEEERQRGNFPDRFSGHQFPNYSSELNVNALLLGDSALYLCASNRQGAWNQPQHFGDGTRLSIL.

This clonotype has a handful of counts. The chain joins TRBV20-1 to TRBJ2-3, with TRBD1 matching 9 bases. V shed 4 bases, J shed 4 bases, and the junction held 6 bases outside the gene matches. CDR1 and CDR2 from the germline V gene are DFQATT and SNEGSKA (reference sequence). The CDR3 is 14 amino acids. The CDR3 DNA sequence: TGCAGTGCTAAACAGGGGGCTTTATCAGATACGCAGTATTTT. It codes for CSAKQGALSDTQYF.

The CDR3: CSAPQTGRGLSPLHF. CDR3 in DNA: TGCAGTGCCCCCCAGACAGGCAGGGGTCTCTCACCCCTCCACTTT. The chain uses TRBV20-1 and TRBJ1-6; D is possibly TRBD1 (6 bases). This CDR3 spans 15 amino acids. CDR1 and CDR2 from the germline V gene are DFQATT and SNEGSKA (reference sequence). The V and J ends lost 6 bases and 10 bases respectively, with 22 bases between them.

The genes are TRBV7-9 and TRBJ2-3; D perhaps matches TRBD1 (5 bases). CDR3 size: 16 residues. V gave up 4 bases and J gave up 5 bases, with 19 bases separating them. The V gene's germline CDR1 is SEHNR and CDR2 FQNEAQ (reference sequence). The CDR3 nucleotides are TGTGCCAGCAGCTCCCTTCGGACAAGGATTGGAGATACGCAGTATTTT. Encoded protein: CASSSLRTRIGDTQYF.

V is TRBV2 and J is TRBJ2-1; 10 bases are a match to TRBD1. The CDR3 contains 18 residues. Germline V gives CDR1 SNHLY, CDR2 FYNNEI. Germline trimming cut 4 bases from V and 4 bases from J; bases unmatched to any gene: 13. The CDR3 region has the DNA TGTGCCAGCAGTGGAGACCCGACAGGGGGCGGAGGGTACAATGAGCAGTTCTTC. As protein: CASSGDPTGGGGYNEQFF.

In DNA form, the CDR3 reads TGTGCCAGCAGCGACGGACAGGGGCCAAGGAACACTGAAGCTTTCTTT. Encoded protein: CASSDGQGPRNTEAFF. The chain links TRBV7-9 to TRBJ1-1, with 9 bases matching TRBD1. The V and J ends lost 5 bases and 1 base, in that order; junction bases with no gene match: 8. This CDR3 has 16 amino acids. Germline CDR1 and CDR2: SEHNR and FQNEAQ (reference sequence).

The genes are TRBV5-6 and TRBJ2-7, with a weak D call TRBD2 (6 bases). The CDR3 is made up of 12 amino acids. V dropped 7 bases and J dropped 4 bases, with 12 bases sitting between them. The V gene's germline CDR1 is SGHDT and CDR2 YYEEEE. CDR3 nucleotide sequence: TGTGCCAGCTCGGGACTTCATTACGAGCAGTACTTC. This codes for CASSGLHYEQYF.

This clonotype came up a few times. V gene TRBV19 combines with J gene TRBJ1-3; no definite D call. Deletions cut 7 bases from V and 0 bases from J, with 10 bases between. Germline V lookup: CDR1 LNHDA, CDR2 SQIVND (reference sequence). The CDR3 totals 14 residues. CDR3 sequence: CASTRRISGNTIYF. CDR3 nucleotide sequence: TGTGCCAGTACACGACGGATCTCTGGAAACACCATATATTTT. Complete variable domain (other parts from reference TRBV19 and TRBJ1-3): DGGITQSPKYLFRKEGQNVTLSCEQNLNHDAMYWYRQDPGQGLRLIYYSQIVNDFQKGDIAEGYSVSREKKESFPLTVTSAQKNPTAFYLCASTRRISGNTIYFGEGSWLTVV.

This clonotype occurred a few times. V is TRBV7-2 and J is TRBJ1-1; D might be TRBD1 (6 bases). V was shortened by 4 bases and J by 6 bases, with 9 bases between the two germline ends. Germline CDR1 is SGHTA and CDR2 is FQGNSA. The CDR3 is 12 amino acids. CDR3 protein: CASSYRTAEAFF. DNA for the CDR3: TGTGCCAGCAGCTATAGGACAGCTGAAGCTTTCTTT.

In DNA form, the CDR3 reads TGTGCCAGCAGCTCCCGGGTCGGTAACACTGAAGCTTTCTTT. It specifies CASSSRVGNTEAFF. The chain employs TRBV7-2 and TRBJ1-1; D call uncertain. The CDR3 runs 14 residues. V lost 4 bases and J 2 bases, leaving 11 bases between the germline ends. CDR1 is SGHTA and CDR2 is FQGNSA in the germline V gene.

Only a few counts were recorded for this clonotype. The chain is built from TRBV4-1 and TRBJ2-7; the D gene is possibly TRBD1 (5 bases). The CDR3 runs 13 residues. The germline V gene encodes CDR1 MGHRA and CDR2 YSYEKL. V lost 5 bases to trimming and J lost 9 bases, with 17 bases between them. The CDR3 DNA is TGCGCCAGCAGCACAACAGGAAGAAGGACGCAGTACTTC. It translates to CASSTTGRRTQYF.

This clonotype showed up just a few times. This sequence joins TRBV7-2 and TRBJ1-2; unclear D gene. This CDR3 region has 13 residues. The V and J ends lost 0 bases and 9 bases respectively, with 11 bases between them. Germline V CDR1 and CDR2: SGHTA, FQGNSA. The CDR3 region is CASSLARQASYTF. For the CDR3, the DNA is TGTGCCAGCAGCTTAGCTCGGCAAGCTAGCTACACCTTC.

This chain links TRBV7-6 with TRBJ2-1; weak D call: TRBD2 (6 bases). CDR1 and CDR2 (germline): SGHVS, FNYEAQ. The CDR3 is 17 amino acids. Trimming took 1 base from V and 3 from J, leaving 16 bases between them. CDR3 sequence reads: CASSLGLRGIRYNEQFF. CDR3 bases: TGTGCCAGCAGCTTAGGGTTACGCGGGATACGCTACAATGAGCAGTTCTTC.

The chain is built from TRBV9 and TRBJ2-3, with 8 bases fitting TRBD2. The CDR3 has 14 amino acids. V shed 0 bases and J 10 bases; nucleotides not matched to a gene: 7. Germline V gene sequence: CDR1 SGDLS, CDR2 YYNGEE. The CDR3, as DNA: TGTGCCAGCAGCGTAGCGCCCGAGGGACTAGCGCAGTATTTT. Translation gives CASSVAPEGLAQYF.

The CDR3 here is CSAREGGGEINFHNEQFF. For the CDR3, the DNA is TGCAGTGCTAGAGAAGGAGGGGGCGAAATTAATTTCCACAATGAGCAGTTCTTC. The V and J genes are TRBV20-1 and TRBJ2-1, with a possible D match to TRBD1 (7 bases). Germline V gene data show CDR1 as DFQATT and CDR2 as SNEGSKA (reference sequence). V was shortened by 0 bases and J by 5 bases, with 23 bases between the two germline ends. This CDR3 has 18 amino acids.

The chain is built from TRBV27 and TRBJ2-3, with a tentative D call TRBD1 (5 bases). Germline lookup yields CDR1 MNHEY and CDR2 SMNVEV (reference sequence). Trimming removed 6 bases from V and 13 bases from J, with 26 bases in between. This CDR3 spans 15 amino acids. The CDR3 region has the DNA TGTGCCAGCAGCCTGGGGCAGGGTGGAGCAGATATGAAGTATTTT. As protein: CASSLGQGGADMKYF.